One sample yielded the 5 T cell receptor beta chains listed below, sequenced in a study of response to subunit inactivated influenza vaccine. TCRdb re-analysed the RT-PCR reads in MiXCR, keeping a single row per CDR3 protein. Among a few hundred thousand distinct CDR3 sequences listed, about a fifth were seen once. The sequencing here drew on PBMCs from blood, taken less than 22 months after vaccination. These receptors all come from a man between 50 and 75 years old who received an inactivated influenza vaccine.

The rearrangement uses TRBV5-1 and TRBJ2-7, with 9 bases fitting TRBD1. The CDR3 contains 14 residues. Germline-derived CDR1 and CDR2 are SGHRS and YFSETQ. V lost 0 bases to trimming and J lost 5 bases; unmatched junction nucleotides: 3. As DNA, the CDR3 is TGCGCCAGCAGCTTGGAGACAGGGGGGGACGAGCAGTACTTC. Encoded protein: CASSLETGGDEQYF.

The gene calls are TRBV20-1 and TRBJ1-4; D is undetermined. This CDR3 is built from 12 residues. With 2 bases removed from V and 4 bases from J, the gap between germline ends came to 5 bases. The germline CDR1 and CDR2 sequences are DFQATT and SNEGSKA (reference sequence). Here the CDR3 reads CSARRDNEKLFF. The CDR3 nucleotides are TGCAGTGCTAGACGGGATAATGAAAAACTGTTTTTT.

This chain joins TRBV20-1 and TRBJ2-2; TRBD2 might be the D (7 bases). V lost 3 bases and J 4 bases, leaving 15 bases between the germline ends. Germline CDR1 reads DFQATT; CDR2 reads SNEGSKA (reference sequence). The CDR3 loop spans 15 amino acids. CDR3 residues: CSASPGGWGTGELFF. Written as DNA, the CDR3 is TGCAGTGCTAGCCCGGGGGGCTGGGGCACCGGGGAGCTGTTTTTT.

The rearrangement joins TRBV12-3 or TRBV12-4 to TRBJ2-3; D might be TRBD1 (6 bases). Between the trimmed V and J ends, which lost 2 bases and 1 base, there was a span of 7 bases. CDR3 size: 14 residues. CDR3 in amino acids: CASSLQGRTDTQYF. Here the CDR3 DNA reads TGTGCCAGCAGTTTACAGGGGCGCACAGATACGCAGTATTTT.

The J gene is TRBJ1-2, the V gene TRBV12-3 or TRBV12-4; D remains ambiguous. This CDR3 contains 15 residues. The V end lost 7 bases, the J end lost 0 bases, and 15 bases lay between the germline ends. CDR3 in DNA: TGTGCCAGCACTTCCCTTCGAAGGACTAACTATGGCTACACCTTC. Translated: CASTSLRRTNYGYTF.